This T cell receptor beta chain derives from a study of blood T cell repertoires in COVID-19. Across the whole study: T cells, B-cell-depleted T cells, or PBMCs supplied cDNA or gDNA.

Unmatched junction bases numbered 6, after V lost 3 bases and J lost 7 bases. Per germline, CDR1 SGHRS and CDR2 YFSETQ. The CDR3 extends over 14 amino acids. As processed by the authors: Researchers report that nucleated cell counts were estimated from reference gene primer amplification. Here immunoSEQ multiplex PCR was the method, and the copy in TCRdb shows in-frame clones only, minus some. V and J calls and clone size are as listed in that table; D and trimming were resolved from the DNA. The table has 150,000 to 160,000 clones, just under 85% seen once. Sequencing input: peripheral blood. This chain joins TRBV5-1 and TRBJ2-7; 11 positions match TRBD1. The clonotype originates from a woman aged 55 to 70 with acute or convalescent COVID-19. CDR3 in amino acids: CASSSGTGGLEQYF. CDR3 sequence (DNA): TGCGCCAGCAGCTCCGGGACAGGGGGTTTAGAGCAGTACTTC.